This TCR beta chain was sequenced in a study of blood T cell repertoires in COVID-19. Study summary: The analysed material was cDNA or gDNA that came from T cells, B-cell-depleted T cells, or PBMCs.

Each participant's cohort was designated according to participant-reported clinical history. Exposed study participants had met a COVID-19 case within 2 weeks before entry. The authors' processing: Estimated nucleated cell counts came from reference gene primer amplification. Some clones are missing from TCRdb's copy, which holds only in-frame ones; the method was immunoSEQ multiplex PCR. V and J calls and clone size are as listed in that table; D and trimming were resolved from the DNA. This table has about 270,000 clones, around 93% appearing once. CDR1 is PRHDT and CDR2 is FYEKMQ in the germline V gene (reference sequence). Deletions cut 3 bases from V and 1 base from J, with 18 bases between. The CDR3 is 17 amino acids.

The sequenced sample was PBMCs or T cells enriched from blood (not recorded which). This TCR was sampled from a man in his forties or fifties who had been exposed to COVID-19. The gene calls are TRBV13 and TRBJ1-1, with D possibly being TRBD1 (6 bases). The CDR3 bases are TGTGCCAGCAGCTTCCGGTGGGGGCGTAACCCGAACACTGAAGCTTTCTTT. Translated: CASSFRWGRNPNTEAFF.